The 5 T cell receptor beta chains presented below share a single source sample, sequenced in a study of blood T cell repertoires in COVID-19. Some clones are missing from TCRdb's copy, which holds only in-frame ones; the method was immunoSEQ multiplex PCR. The profile covers 80,000 or so clones, with over 75% appearing a single time and 10% to 15% taken by the ten largest. The source material was peripheral blood. The receptors here all came from a man older than 75 with acute or convalescent COVID-19.

The V call is TRBV7-9, the J call TRBJ2-1, with 9 bases lining up with TRBD2. V lost 5 bases to trimming and J lost 5 bases; unmatched junction nucleotides: 7. CDR3 length: 15 amino acids. Germline assignment: CDR1 SEHNR and CDR2 FQNEAQ (reference sequence). The CDR3 DNA reads TGTGCCAGCAGCAATAGCGGGGGCCTAAACAATGAGCAGTTCTTC. As protein: CASSNSGGLNNEQFF. Full variable domain (outside the CDR3, taken from reference TRBV7-9 and TRBJ2-1): DTGVSQNPRHKITKRGQNVTFRCDPISEHNRLYWYRQTLGQGPEFLTYFQNEAQLEKSRLLSDRFSAERPKGSFSTLEIQRTEQGDSAMYLCASSNSGGLNNEQFFGPGTRLTVL.

The chain uses TRBV5-8 and TRBJ2-2, with D hard to call. The V end lost 2 bases, the J end lost 2 bases, and 13 bases lay between the germline ends. Germline CDR1 and CDR2: SGHTS and YDEGEE. This CDR3 is 16 amino acids long. The CDR3 DNA is TGTGCCAGCAGCTTAGGAGCTACTACAAACACCGGGGAGCTGTTTTTT. Translation: CASSLGATTNTGELFF.

This clone was recorded once. The V call is TRBV20-1, the J call TRBJ2-3, with 9 bases fitting TRBD1. V lost 3 bases to trimming and J lost 4 bases; unmatched junction nucleotides: 8. Germline lookup yields CDR1 DFQATT and CDR2 SNEGSKA (reference sequence). The CDR3 is made up of 15 amino acids. CDR3 nucleotides: TGCAGTGCTAGTCAGGGGACAGGGAGGGCAGATACGCAGTATTTT. Its protein product is CSASQGTGRADTQYF.

This clone has just one count. This chain joins TRBV19 and TRBJ1-2, with TRBD1 matching over 7 bases. This CDR3 spans 12 amino acids. Germline trimming cut 8 bases from V and 4 bases from J; bases unmatched to any gene: 4. Germline V lookup: CDR1 LNHDA, CDR2 SQIVND (reference sequence). The DNA for the CDR3 is TGTGCCAGTGGGGACAGATTCTATGGCTACACCTTC. It encodes CASGDRFYGYTF.

This clone came up a few times. DNA for the CDR3: TGTGCCACCAGCAGAGCGCGGGGGGTGTTAGAGACCCAGTACTTC. Its translation is CATSRARGVLETQYF. The V gene is TRBV15, the J gene TRBJ2-5; 8 bases map to TRBD2. The trim removed 1 base at V and 4 bases at J, leaving 5 bases unmatched. The CDR3 has 15 residues. CDR1 and CDR2 from the germline V gene are LNHNV and YYDKDF (reference sequence). Based on the CDR3 plus reference TRBV15 and TRBJ2-5, the full variable domain is DAMVIQNPRYQVTQFGKPVTLSCSQTLNHNVMYWYQQKSSQAPKLLFHYYDKDFNNEADTPDNFQSRRPNTSFCFLDIRSPGLGDTAMYLCATSRARGVLETQYFGPGTRLLVL.